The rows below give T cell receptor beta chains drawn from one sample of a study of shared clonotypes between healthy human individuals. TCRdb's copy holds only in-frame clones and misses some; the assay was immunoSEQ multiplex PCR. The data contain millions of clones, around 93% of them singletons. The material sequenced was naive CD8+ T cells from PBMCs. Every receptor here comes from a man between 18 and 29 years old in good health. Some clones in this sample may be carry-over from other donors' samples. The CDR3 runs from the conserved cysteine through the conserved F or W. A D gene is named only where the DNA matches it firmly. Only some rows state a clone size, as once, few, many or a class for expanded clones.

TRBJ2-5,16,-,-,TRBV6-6,CASSYGWRERQETQYF,TGTGCCAGCAGTTACGGGTGGAGGGAGAGGCAAGAGACCCAGTACTTC
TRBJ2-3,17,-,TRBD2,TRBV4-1,CASSSGLAGGQADTQYF,TGCGCCAGCAGCTCCGGACTAGCGGGAGGGCAGGCAGATACGCAGTATTTT
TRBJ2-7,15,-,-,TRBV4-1,CASSQDRGNSYEQYF,TGCGCCAGCAGCCAAGACCGCGGCAACTCCTACGAGCAGTACTTC
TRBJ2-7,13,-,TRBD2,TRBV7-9,CASSLARGDEQYF,TGTGCCAGCAGCTTAGCGCGGGGGGACGAGCAGTACTTC
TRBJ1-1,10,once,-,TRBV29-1,CSVGDFGAFF,TGCAGCGTGGGGGACTTTGGAGCTTTCTTT
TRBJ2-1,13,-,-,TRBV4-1,CASSPRIYNEQFF,TGCGCCAGCAGTCCCAGGATCTACAATGAGCAGTTCTTC
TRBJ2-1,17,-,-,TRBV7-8,CASSPGAGEVWLNEQFF,TGTGCCAGCAGCCCCGGGGCAGGAGAAGTATGGCTCAATGAGCAGTTCTTC
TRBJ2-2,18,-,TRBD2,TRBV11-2,CASSQMGLAALNTGELFF,TGTGCCAGCAGCCAAATGGGGCTAGCGGCTTTGAACACCGGGGAGCTGTTTTTT
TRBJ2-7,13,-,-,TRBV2,CASRDGSSYEQYF,TGTGCCAGCAGAGACGGGAGCTCCTACGAGCAGTACTTC
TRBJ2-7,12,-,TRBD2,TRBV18,CASSPGGLEGNF,TGTGCCAGCTCTCCTGGGGGACTAGAAGGCAATTTC
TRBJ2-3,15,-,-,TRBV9,CASSVSGTSTDTQYF,TGTGCCAGCAGCGTGAGCGGTACCAGCACAGATACGCAGTATTTT
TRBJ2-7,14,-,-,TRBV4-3,CASSQAQGLYEQYF,TGCGCCAGCAGCCAAGCGCAGGGGTTGTACGAGCAGTACTTC
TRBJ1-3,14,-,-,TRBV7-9,CASSLGDPGNTIYF,TGTGCCAGCAGCTTAGGGGACCCTGGAAACACCATATATTTT
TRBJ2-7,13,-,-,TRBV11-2,CASRSEFSYEQYF,TGTGCCAGCAGGAGTGAGTTTTCCTATGAGCAGTACTTC
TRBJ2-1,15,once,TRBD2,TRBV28,CASSLVYSGREEQFF,TGTGCCAGCAGTTTGGTCTATAGCGGGAGAGAGGAGCAGTTCTTC
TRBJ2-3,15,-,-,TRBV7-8,CASSPRAGGEDTQYF,TGTGCCAGCAGCCCAAGGGCAGGGGGGGAAGATACGCAGTATTTT
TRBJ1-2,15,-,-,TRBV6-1,CASTHRQELNYGYTF,TGTGCCAGCACCCATCGACAAGAGCTTAACTATGGCTACACCTTC
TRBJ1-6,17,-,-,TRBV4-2,CASSLQAPGSYNSPLHF,TGTGCCAGCAGCCTCCAGGCCCCGGGCTCCTATAATTCACCCCTCCACTTT
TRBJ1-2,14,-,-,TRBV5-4,CASSSDIFNYGYTF,TGTGCCAGCAGCTCGGACATCTTTAACTATGGCTACACCTTC
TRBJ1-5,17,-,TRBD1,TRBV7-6,CASSLIGTVEGDQPQHF,TGTGCCAGCAGCTTAATTGGGACAGTCGAAGGGGATCAGCCCCAGCATTTT
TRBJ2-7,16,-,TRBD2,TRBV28,CASSLTGGLAVYEQYF,TGTGCCAGCAGCCTCACTGGGGGACTAGCGGTTTACGAGCAGTACTTC
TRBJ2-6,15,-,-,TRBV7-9,CASSLRVSGANVLTF,TGTGCCAGCAGCTTACGGGTTTCAGGGGCCAACGTCCTGACTTTC
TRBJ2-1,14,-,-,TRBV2,CASTGRRGDNEQFF,TGTGCCAGCACGGGACGGCGAGGAGACAATGAGCAGTTCTTC
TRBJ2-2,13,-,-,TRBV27,CASRESNTGELFF,TGTGCCAGCAGGGAGTCCAACACCGGGGAGCTGTTTTTT
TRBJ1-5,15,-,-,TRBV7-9,CASSLAQGIDQPQHF,TGTGCCAGCAGCTTAGCCCAGGGGATAGATCAGCCCCAGCATTTT
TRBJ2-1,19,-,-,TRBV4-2,CASSLFSGDGASSYNEQFF,TGTGCCAGCAGCCTCTTCTCCGGAGACGGGGCGAGCTCCTACAATGAGCAGTTCTTC
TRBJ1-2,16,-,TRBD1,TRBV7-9,CASSLEGTGGNNGYTF,TGTGCCAGCAGCTTAGAAGGGACAGGGGGCAATAATGGCTACACCTTC
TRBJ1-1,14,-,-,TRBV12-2,CASRPGTANTEAFF,TGTGCAAGTCGCCCAGGGACAGCGAACACTGAAGCTTTCTTT
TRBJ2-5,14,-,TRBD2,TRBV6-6,CASSLLAGVETQYF,TGTGCCAGCAGTCTACTAGCGGGAGTGGAGACCCAGTACTTC
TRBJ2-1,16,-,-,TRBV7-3,CASSPRGSRSYNEQFF,TGTGCCAGCAGCCCCCGGGGGAGTCGCTCCTACAATGAGCAGTTCTTC
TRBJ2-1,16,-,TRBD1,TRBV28,CASSLEVRTGYNEQFF,TGTGCCAGCAGCCTCGAGGTGCGGACAGGGTATAATGAGCAGTTCTTC
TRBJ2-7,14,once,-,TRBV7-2,CASSLSTLSYEQYF,TGTGCCAGCAGCTTAAGCACCCTATCCTACGAGCAGTACTTC
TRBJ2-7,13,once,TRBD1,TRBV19,CASGQGTSYEQYF,TGTGCCAGCGGACAGGGCACCTCCTACGAGCAGTACTTC
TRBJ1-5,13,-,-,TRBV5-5,CASSSAGNQPQHF,TGTGCCAGCAGCTCGGCGGGCAATCAGCCCCAGCATTTT
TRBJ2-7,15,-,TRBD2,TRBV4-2,CASSQVPGLSYEQYF,TGTGCCAGCAGCCAAGTCCCGGGACTAAGCTACGAGCAGTACTTC
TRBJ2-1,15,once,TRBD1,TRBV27,CASTARTGRYNEQFF,TGTGCCAGCACCGCACGGACAGGGCGCTACAATGAGCAGTTCTTC
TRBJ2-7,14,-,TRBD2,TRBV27,CASSPSGRWYEQYF,TGTGCCAGCAGCCCTAGCGGGAGATGGTACGAGCAGTACTTC
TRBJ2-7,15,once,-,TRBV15,CATSRDLVGLYEQYF,TGTGCCACCAGCAGAGATCTAGTAGGACTCTACGAGCAGTACTTC
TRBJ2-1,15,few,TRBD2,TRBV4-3,CASSQGLAGVNEQFF,TGCGCCAGCAGCCAAGGACTAGCGGGAGTCAATGAGCAGTTCTTC
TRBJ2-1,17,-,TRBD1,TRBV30,CAWSVQVRDSSYNEQFF,TGTGCCTGGAGTGTACAGGTCCGGGACAGCTCCTACAATGAGCAGTTCTTC
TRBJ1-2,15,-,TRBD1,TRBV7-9,CASSWDPQGRDGYTF,TGTGCCAGCAGCTGGGATCCACAGGGGAGAGATGGCTACACCTTC
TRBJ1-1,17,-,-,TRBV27,CASSLSPGPAVSTEAFF,TGTGCCAGCAGTTTATCCCCTGGTCCCGCAGTGAGCACTGAAGCTTTCTTT
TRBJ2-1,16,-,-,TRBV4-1,CASSARAGDSYNEQFF,TGCGCCAGCAGCGCCCGAGCGGGCGATTCCTACAATGAGCAGTTCTTC
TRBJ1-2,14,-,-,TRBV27,CASSPRTSNYGYTF,TGTGCCAGCAGTCCTAGGACCTCTAACTATGGCTACACCTTC
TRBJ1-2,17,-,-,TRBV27,CASSLSIGGGDNYGYTF,TGTGCCAGCAGTTTATCGATCGGGGGTGGGGATAACTATGGCTACACCTTC
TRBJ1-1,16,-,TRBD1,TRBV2,CASSPGGEGLSTEAFF,TGTGCCAGCAGTCCAGGGGGCGAGGGGTTGAGCACTGAAGCTTTCTTT
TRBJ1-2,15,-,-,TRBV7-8,CASSLAEEVNYGYTF,TGTGCCAGCAGCTTAGCGGAGGAGGTTAACTATGGCTACACCTTC
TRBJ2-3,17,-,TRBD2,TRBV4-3,CASSPNTGLAGADTQYF,TGCGCCAGCAGCCCCAACACGGGTCTAGCGGGAGCAGATACGCAGTATTTT
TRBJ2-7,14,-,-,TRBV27,CASSDRTASYEQYF,TGTGCCAGCAGTGACCGGACAGCCTCCTACGAGCAGTACTTC
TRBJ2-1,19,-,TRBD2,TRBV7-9,CASSITSRGGSGIYNEQFF,TGTGCCAGCAGCATTACCTCCCGGGGGGGTAGCGGGATCTACAATGAGCAGTTCTTC
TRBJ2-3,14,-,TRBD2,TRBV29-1,CSAERTSVPDTQYF,TGCAGCGCCGAACGGACTAGCGTTCCAGATACGCAGTATTTT